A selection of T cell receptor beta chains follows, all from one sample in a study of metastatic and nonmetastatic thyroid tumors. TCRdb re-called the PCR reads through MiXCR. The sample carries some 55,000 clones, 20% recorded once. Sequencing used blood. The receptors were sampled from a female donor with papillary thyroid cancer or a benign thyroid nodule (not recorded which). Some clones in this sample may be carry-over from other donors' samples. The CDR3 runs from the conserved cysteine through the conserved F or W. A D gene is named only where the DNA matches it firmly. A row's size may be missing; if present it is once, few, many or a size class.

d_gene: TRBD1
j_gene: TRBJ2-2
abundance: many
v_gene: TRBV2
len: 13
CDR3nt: TGTGCCAGCAGTGGACAGGGGGCTGGGGAGCTGTTTTTT
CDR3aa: CASSGQGAGELFF

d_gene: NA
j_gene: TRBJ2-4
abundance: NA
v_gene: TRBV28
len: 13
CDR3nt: TGCGCCAGCAGCCCCTCGGCGGCCAACATTCAGTACTTC
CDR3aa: CASSPSAANIQYF

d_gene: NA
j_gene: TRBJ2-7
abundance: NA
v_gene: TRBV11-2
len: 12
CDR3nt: TGTGCCAGCATTTGGACAGTGGTAGAGCAGTACTTC
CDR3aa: CASIWTVVEQYF

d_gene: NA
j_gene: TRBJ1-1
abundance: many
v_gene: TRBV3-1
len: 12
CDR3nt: TGTGCCAGCAACTCCAGGGTAGGCGAAGCTTTCTTT
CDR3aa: CASNSRVGEAFF

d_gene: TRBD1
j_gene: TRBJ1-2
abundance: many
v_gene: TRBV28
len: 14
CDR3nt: TGTGCCAGCAGAACCAGGGACAGGGTCGGTGGCTACACCTTC
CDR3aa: CASRTRDRVGGYTF

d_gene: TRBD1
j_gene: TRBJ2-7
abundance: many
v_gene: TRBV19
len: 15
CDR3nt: TGTGCCAGTAGTGATCCGGGACAGCAGTTCTACGAGCAGTACTTC
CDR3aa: CASSDPGQQFYEQYF

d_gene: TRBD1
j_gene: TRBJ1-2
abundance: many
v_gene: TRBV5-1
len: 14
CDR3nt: TGCGCCAGCAGCGCGGGACAGACCGACTATGGCTACACCTTC
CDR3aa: CASSAGQTDYGYTF

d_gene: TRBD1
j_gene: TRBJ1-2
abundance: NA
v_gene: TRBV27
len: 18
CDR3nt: TGTGCCAGCATTCCCTCTTCCCCTTATACAGGGGACAACTATGTCTACACCTTC
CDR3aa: CASIPSSPYTGDNYVYTF

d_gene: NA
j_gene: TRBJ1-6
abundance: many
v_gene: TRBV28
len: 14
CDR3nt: TGTGCCAGCAGTTTCGAAGGGTTTAATTCACCCCTCCACTTT
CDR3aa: CASSFEGFNSPLHF

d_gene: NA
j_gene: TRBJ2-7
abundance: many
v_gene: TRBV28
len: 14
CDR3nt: TGTGCCAGCAGTCAGGACGGATCGCTGATGGAGCAGTACTTC
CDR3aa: CASSQDGSLMEQYF

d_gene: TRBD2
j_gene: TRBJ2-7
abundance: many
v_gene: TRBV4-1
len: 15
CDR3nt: TGCGCCAGCAGCCTTACTAGCGGGAGCCCCTACGAGCAGTACTTC
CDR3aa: CASSLTSGSPYEQYF

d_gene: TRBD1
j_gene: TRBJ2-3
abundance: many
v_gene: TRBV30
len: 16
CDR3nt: TGTGCCTGGAGTCTAACAGGGGGCGCACGTCGAGCTACGCAGTATTTT
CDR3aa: CAWSLTGGARRATQYF

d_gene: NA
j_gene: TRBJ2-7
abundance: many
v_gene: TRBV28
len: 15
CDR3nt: TGTGCCAGCAGACCTGGGACATCGAGCTCCTACGAGCAGTACTTC
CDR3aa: CASRPGTSSSYEQYF

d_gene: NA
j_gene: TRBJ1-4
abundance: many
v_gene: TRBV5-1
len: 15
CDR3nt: TGCGCCAGCAGCTTAATTTTAGGGACTAATGAAAAACTGTTTTTT
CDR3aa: CASSLILGTNEKLFF

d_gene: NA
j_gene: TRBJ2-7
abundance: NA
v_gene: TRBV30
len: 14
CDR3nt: TGTGCCTGGGAGCCCTGGCGGATAGCCTACGAGCAGTACTTC
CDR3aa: CAWEPWRIAYEQYF

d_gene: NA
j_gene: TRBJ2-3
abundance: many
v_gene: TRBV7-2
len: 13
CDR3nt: TGTGCCAGCAGCTTCGAGGAGCGAGATACGCAGTATTTT
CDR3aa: CASSFEERDTQYF

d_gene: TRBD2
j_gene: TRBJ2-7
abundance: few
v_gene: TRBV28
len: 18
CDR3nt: TGTGCCAGCAGTTTATCGGGACTAGCGGGGGGGAGCTCCTACGAGCAGTACTTC
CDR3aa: CASSLSGLAGGSSYEQYF

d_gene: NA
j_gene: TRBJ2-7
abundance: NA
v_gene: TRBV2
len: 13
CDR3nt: TGTGCCATAACCAGGACAGCCTCCTACGAGCAGTACTTC
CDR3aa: CAITRTASYEQYF

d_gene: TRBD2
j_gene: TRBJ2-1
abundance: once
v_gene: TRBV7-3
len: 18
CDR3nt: TGTGCCAGCAGATCAGGCGTGGACTGGGCGGGAGGTGGGAATGAGCAGTTCTTC
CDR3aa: CASRSGVDWAGGGNEQFF

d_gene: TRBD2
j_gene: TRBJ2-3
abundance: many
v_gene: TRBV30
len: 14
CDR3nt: TGTGCCTCCACCGGGACTAGCGGCACAGATACGCAGTATTTT
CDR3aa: CASTGTSGTDTQYF

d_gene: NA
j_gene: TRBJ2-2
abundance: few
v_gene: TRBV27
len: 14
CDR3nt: TGTGCCAGCAGTTTATCTACATACACCGTGGAGCTGTTTTTT
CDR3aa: CASSLSTYTVELFF

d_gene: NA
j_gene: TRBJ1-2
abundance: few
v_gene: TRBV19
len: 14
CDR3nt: TGTGCCAGTAGTATACCCGACAGTGATCTTTGCTACACCTTC
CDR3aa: CASSIPDSDLCYTF

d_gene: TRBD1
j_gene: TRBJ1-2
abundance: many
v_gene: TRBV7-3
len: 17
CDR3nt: TGTGCCAGCAGCTTATTTAATCCGGGACAGAGCCTGGAAGGCTACACCTTC
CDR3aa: CASSLFNPGQSLEGYTF

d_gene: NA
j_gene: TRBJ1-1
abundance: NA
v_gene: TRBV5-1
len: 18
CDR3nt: TGCGCCAGCAGCCTCTGTCTCGGGCGGGTTATCGCCAACACTGAAGCTTTCTTT
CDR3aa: CASSLCLGRVIANTEAFF

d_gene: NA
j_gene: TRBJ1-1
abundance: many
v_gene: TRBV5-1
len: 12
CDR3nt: TGCGCCAGTCATGATATCAACACTGAAGCTTTCTTT
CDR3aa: CASHDINTEAFF

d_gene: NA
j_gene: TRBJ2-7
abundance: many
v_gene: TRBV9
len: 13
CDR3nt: TGTGCCAGCAGCGTGGACTCCGTGGGGCGGCAGTACTTC
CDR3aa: CASSVDSVGRQYF

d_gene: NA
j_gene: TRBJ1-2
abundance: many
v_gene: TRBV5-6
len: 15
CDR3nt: TGTGCCAGCACCTCCGAGTCGGGGCGCCGGATCGGCTACACCTTC
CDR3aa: CASTSESGRRIGYTF

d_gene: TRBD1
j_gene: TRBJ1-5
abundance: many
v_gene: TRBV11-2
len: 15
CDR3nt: TGTGCCAGCAGCTTAGGACAGGGAAAAGACCAGCCCCAGCATTTT
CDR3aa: CASSLGQGKDQPQHF

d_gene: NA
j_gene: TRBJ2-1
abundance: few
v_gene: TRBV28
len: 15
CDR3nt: TGTGCCAGCATTCGAATCGGCTGGAGGGCTAATGAGCAGTTCTTC
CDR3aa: CASIRIGWRANEQFF

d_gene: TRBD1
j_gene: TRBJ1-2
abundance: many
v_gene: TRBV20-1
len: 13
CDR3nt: TGCAGTGCCGACAGGGGGGCCTCTTATGGCTACACCTTC
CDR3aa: CSADRGASYGYTF

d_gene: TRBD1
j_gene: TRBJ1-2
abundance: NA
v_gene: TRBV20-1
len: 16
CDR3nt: TGCAGTGCTAGAGACACCGGGACAGGGGTTAACTATGGCTACACCTTC
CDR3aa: CSARDTGTGVNYGYTF

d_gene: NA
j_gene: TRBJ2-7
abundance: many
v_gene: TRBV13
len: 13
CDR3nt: TGTGCCAGCACCCGACAGCGCTCCTACGAGCAGTACTTC
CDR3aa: CASTRQRSYEQYF

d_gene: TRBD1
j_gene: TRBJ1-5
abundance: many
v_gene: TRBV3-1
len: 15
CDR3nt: TGTGCCAGCAGCATGACAGGGGGCCGGGGTCAGCCCCAGCATTTT
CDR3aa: CASSMTGGRGQPQHF

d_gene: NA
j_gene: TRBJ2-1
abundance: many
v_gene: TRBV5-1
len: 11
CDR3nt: TGCGCCAGCAGCTGGCGCAATGAGCAGTTCTTC
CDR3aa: CASSWRNEQFF

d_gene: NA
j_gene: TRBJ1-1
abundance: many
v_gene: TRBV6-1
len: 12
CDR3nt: TGTGCCAGCAGTGGGGATAGGACTGAAGCTTTCTTT
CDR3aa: CASSGDRTEAFF

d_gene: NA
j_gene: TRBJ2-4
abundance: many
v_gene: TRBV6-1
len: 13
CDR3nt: TGTGCCAGCAGGATCTTGACGGGAAACATTCAGTACTTC
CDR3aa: CASRILTGNIQYF

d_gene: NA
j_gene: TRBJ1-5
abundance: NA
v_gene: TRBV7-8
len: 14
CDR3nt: TGTGCCAGCAGTGAACAGGGATTGACTCAGCCCCAGCATTTT
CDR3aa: CASSEQGLTQPQHF

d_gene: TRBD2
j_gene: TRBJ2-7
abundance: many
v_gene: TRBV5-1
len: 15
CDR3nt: TGCGCCAGCAGCTTGATGGCTAGCGGGACCTACGAGCAGTACTTC
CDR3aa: CASSLMASGTYEQYF

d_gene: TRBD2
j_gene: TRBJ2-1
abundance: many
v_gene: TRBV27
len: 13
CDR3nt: TGTGCCAGCAGTTTATCGGGCGGCAGGCGGGGGGTCTTC
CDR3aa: CASSLSGGRRGVF

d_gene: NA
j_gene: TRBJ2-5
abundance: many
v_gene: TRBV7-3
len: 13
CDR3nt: TGTGCCAGCAGCCAAGGCTATGGGGAGACCCAGTACTTC
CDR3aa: CASSQGYGETQYF

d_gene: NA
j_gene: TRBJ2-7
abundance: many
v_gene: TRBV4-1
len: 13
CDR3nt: TGCGCCAGCAGCCAAGACCATGAGAGGAGGCAGTACTTC
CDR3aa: CASSQDHERRQYF

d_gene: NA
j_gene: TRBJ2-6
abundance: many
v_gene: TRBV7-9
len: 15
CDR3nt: TGTGCCAGCAGCGGGACCCGCGCTGGGGCCAACGTCCTGACTTTC
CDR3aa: CASSGTRAGANVLTF

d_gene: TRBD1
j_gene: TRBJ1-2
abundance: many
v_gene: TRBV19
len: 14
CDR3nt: TGTGCCAGTAGGAGACAGGGGGCCGGCTATGGCTACACCTTC
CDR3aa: CASRRQGAGYGYTF

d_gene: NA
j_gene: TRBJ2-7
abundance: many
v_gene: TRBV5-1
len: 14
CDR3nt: TGCGCCAGCAGCCAACAGGACCCGCGGGACGAGCAGTACTTC
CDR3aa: CASSQQDPRDEQYF

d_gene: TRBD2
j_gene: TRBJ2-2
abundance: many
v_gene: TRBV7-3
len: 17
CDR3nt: TGTGCCAGCAGCTTATTGGGACTAGCGGGAAAAACCGGGGAGCTGTTTTTT
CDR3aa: CASSLLGLAGKTGELFF

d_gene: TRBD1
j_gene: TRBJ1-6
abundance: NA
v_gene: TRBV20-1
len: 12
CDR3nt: TGCAGTGCAGACAGGGGACGGTCACCCCTCCACTTT
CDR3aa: CSADRGRSPLHF

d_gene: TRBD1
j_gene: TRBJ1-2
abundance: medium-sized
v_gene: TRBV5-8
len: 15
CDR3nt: TGTGCCAGCAGCGCGAAGGGACAGGGAGGTAGAGGCTACACCTTC
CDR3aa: CASSAKGQGGRGYTF

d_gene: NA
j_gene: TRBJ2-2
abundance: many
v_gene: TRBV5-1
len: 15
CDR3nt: TGCGCCAGCAGCTTGTTCCCAGGGAACACCGGGGAGCTGTTTTTT
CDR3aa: CASSLFPGNTGELFF

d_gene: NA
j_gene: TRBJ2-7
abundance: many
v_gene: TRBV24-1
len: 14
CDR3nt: TGTGCCACCAGTGGATCTCGGGGGTCCTACGAGCAGTACTTC
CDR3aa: CATSGSRGSYEQYF

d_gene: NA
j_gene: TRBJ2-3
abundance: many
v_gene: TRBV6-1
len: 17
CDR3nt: TGTGCCAGCAGTGATTATTTGGGGCAGGGAAGCACAGATACGCAGTATTTT
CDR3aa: CASSDYLGQGSTDTQYF

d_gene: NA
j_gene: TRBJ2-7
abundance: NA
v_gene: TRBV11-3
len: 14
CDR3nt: TGTGCCAGCTGCTTATCAGACAGCGCCTACGAGCAGTACTTC
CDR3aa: CASCLSDSAYEQYF

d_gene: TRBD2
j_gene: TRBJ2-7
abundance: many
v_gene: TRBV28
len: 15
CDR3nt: TGTGCCAGCTTTGGACTAGCGGGACTCTCCTACGAGCAGTACTTC
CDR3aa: CASFGLAGLSYEQYF

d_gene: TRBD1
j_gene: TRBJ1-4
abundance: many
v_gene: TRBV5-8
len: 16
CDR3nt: TGTGCCAGCAGCTTCCCGGACAGGGGCTTTAATGAAAAACTGTTTTTT
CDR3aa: CASSFPDRGFNEKLFF